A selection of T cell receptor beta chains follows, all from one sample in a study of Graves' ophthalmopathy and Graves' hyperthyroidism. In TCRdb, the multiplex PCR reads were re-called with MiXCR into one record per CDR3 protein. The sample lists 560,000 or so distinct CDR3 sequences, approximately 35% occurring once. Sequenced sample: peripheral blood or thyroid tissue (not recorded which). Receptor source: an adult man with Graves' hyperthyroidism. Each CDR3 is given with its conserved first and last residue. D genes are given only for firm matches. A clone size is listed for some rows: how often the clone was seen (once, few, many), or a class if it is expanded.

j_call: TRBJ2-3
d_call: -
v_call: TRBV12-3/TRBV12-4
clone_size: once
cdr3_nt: TGTGCCAGCCAAATAGGGGTAACCACAGATACGCAGTATTTT
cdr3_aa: CASQIGVTTDTQYF

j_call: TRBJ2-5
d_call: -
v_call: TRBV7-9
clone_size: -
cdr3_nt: TGTGCCAGCAGCCCTGACCCGGTAACACAAGAGACCCAGTACTTC
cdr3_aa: CASSPDPVTQETQYF

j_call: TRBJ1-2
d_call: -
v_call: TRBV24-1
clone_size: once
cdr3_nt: TGTGCCACCAGCAGCTTTGGCCAGACCTATGGCTACACCTTC
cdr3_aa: CATSSFGQTYGYTF

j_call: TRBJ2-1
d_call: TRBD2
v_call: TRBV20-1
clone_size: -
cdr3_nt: TGCAGTGCTGCTGACCTAGCGGGGGTCTACAATGAGCAGTTCTTC
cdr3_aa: CSAADLAGVYNEQFF

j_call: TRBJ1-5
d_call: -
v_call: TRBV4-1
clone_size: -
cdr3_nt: TGCGCCAGCAGCCAAGTGAGTCAAGGGCCCAATCAGCCCCAGCATTTT
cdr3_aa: CASSQVSQGPNQPQHF

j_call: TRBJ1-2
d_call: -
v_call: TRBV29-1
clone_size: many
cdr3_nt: TGCAGCGGCCGAATACAGGGCTGGGGCTACACCTTC
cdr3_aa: CSGRIQGWGYTF

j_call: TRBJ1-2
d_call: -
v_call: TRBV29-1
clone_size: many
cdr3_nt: TGCAGCGTCCGCTCCTGGTCGGGGAACTATGGCTACACCTTC
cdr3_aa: CSVRSWSGNYGYTF

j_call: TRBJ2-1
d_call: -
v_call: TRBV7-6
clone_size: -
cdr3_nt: TGTGCCAGCAGTTCCGCCCCGGGAGAAGCGACTGAGCAGTTCTTC
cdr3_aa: CASSSAPGEATEQFF

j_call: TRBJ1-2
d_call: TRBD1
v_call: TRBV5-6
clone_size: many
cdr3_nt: TGTGCCAGCAGAAGAGTCTACAGGGGGCGAGGCTACACCTTC
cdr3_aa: CASRRVYRGRGYTF

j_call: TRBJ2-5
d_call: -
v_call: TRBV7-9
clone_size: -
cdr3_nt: TGTGCCAGCAAGCGGGGCAGGGGGGACCAAGAGACCCAGTACTTC
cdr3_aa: CASKRGRGDQETQYF

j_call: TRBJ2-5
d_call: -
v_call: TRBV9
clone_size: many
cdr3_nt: TGTGCCAGCAGCGTAGACCGTAGCCAAGAGACCCAGTACTTC
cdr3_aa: CASSVDRSQETQYF

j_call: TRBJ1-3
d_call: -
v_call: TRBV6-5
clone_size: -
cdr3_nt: TGTGCCAGCAAAGACTCCTACGGGGCCGGCTCTGGAAACACCATATATTTT
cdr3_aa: CASKDSYGAGSGNTIYF

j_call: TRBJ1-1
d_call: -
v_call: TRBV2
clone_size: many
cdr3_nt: TGTGCCAGCAGTGAGAACTCAGTTCACGGCGTAGCTTTCTTT
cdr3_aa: CASSENSVHGVAFF

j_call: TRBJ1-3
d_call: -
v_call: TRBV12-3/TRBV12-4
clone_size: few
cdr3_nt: TGTGCCAGCAGTCGACAGGAGACCTCTGGAAACACCATATATTTT
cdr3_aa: CASSRQETSGNTIYF

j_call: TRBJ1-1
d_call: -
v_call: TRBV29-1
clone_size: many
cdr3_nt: TGCAGCGTTATTAGGACAGCAATGAACACTGAAGCTTTCTTT
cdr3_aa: CSVIRTAMNTEAFF

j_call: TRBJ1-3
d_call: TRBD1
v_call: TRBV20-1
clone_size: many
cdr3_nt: TGCAGTGCTAGAGATCAGACAGGGAGTAGAGGAAACACCATATATTTT
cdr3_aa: CSARDQTGSRGNTIYF

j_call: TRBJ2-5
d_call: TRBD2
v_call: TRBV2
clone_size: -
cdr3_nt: TGTGCCAGCAGCGCGGGACTAGCCTTCCAAGAGACCCAGTACTTC
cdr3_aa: CASSAGLAFQETQYF

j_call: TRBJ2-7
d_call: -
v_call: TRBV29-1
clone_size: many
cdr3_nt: TGCAGCGTTGAAGATTCCAGGGGGAGGGGCGAGCAGTACTTC
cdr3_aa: CSVEDSRGRGEQYF

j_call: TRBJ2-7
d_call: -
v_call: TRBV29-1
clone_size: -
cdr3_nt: TGCAGCGTTTTTTTTCCTTCCGCGAACACCGGGGAGCAGTACTTC
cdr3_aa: CSVFFPSANTGEQYF

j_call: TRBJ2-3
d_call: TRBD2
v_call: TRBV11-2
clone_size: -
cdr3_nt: TGTGCCAGCAGCTTACACCGGCCGACTAGCGGCACAGATACGCAGTATTTT
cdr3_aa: CASSLHRPTSGTDTQYF

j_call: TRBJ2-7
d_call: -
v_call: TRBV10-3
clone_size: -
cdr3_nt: TGTGCCATCAGTGAGTCTGGGACTGTGTACGAGCAGTACTTC
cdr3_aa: CAISESGTVYEQYF

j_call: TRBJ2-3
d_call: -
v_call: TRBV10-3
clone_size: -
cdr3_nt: TGTGCCATCAGTACTTCGTACAGGGCTCTCGTGGACTCTGATACGCAGTATTTT
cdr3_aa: CAISTSYRALVDSDTQYF

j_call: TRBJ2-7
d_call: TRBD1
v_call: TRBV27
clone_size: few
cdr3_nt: TGTGCCAGCAGTTTCACACCGGGACAGGGCGACGAGCAGTACTTC
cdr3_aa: CASSFTPGQGDEQYF

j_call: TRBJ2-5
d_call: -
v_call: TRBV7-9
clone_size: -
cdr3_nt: TGTGCCAGCAGCGTAAGACAGACCCAAGAGACCCAGTACTTC
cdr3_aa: CASSVRQTQETQYF